This T cell receptor (beta chain) came from a study of T cells after yellow fever vaccination. 5'RACE template switching added a universal primer site and UMIs to TCR cDNA. MiXCR was run by TCRdb on the 5' RACE reads, yielding one entry per CDR3 protein. Of some 300,000 distinct CDR3 sequences detected, around 9.3% appear once; the ten largest clones hold around 3.4%. The CDR3 sequence is 14 residues long. Trimming removed 4 bases at V and 0 bases at J, with 9 bases between. In germline, CDR1 is MGHRA, CDR2 YSYEKL. This clonotype was found many times. Sequencing used CD4+ T cells sorted from PBMCs, obtained 5 days after the yellow fever booster vaccination. The rearrangement joins TRBV4-1 to TRBJ1-1; the D is unclear. The receptor's source is a man aged 18 to 29 who received the YFV17D yellow fever vaccine. The CDR3 DNA is TGCGCCAGCAGCCCTAGAGCTTTGAACACTGAAGCTTTCTTT. Translating gives CASSPRALNTEAFF.